This TCR beta chain originates from a study of cytomegalovirus exposure and HLA in healthy donors. The study, taken as a whole, reports: CMV serostatus alone was available as immune exposure information.

PCR amplification relied on 60 Vbeta primers (plus 13 Jbeta primers). Authors' processing steps: About 9.9 million shared chains were among around 80 million unique TCR beta chains counted in a later analysis. TCRdb keeps only in-frame clones here, not all; method: immunoSEQ multiplex PCR. The V and J calls and clone size were taken over from that table, and D and trimming were inferred from the DNA. The sample yields roughly 100,000 clones, 65% to 80% seen once. With respect to this clone: Its cognate antigen is unknown.

Deletions cut 4 bases from V and 6 bases from J, with 13 bases between. CDR1 is SGHAT and CDR2 is FQNNGV in the germline V gene. The CDR3 has 14 residues. This TCR derives from a woman aged 18-29 years in good health and CMV-seropositive. Sample: PBMCs. The V call is TRBV11-2, the J call TRBJ2-1, with D perhaps TRBD2 (6 bases). As DNA, the CDR3 is TGTGCCAGCAGCTCCCTCCAGGGAGGCAATGAGCAGTTCTTC. Its translation is CASSSLQGGNEQFF.